Listed below are T cell receptor beta chains from one sample, sequenced in a study of T cell changes during pregnancy in multiple sclerosis. Data came from immunoSEQ multiplex PCR; TCRdb stores just in-frame clones and leaves some out. The table records tens of thousands of clones, around 90% of them present only once. The starting material was peripheral blood, obtained in the first trimester of pregnancy. These receptor sequences come from a female donor with multiple sclerosis, enrolled in a pregnancy study. CDR3s include the opening cysteine and the closing phenylalanine or tryptophan. D genes are given only for firm matches. Clone size, where shown, is once, few, many, or a class for clones that have expanded.

abundance	v_gene	d_gene	j_gene	CDR3nt	CDR3aa
-	TRBV5-1	TRBD2	TRBJ2-7	TGCGCCAGCAGCTTGGAAGGTAGCGGGATCTCCTACGAGCAGTACTTC	CASSLEGSGISYEQYF
-	TRBV28	TRBD1	TRBJ2-7	TGTGCCAGCAGTTCCGCCGGGACAGGGAACTACGAGCAGTACTTC	CASSSAGTGNYEQYF
once	TRBV7-9	TRBD2	TRBJ2-1	TGTGCCAGCAGCTTGATTCTCGGACTAGCGGGACTTTGGAATGAGCAGTTCTTC	CASSLILGLAGLWNEQFF
-	TRBV5-1	TRBD1	TRBJ2-7	TGCGCCAGCAGCCCGGGACAGGGGCGATTGGGTGGCGAGCAGTACTTC	CASSPGQGRLGGEQYF
-	TRBV11-2	-	TRBJ2-3	TGTGCCAGCAGCTTATGGTACCTAGATGGGTCGTATTTT	CASSLWYLDGSYF
-	TRBV5-5	TRBD1	TRBJ1-4	TGTGCCAGCAGCAAGGGACAGGGCGGAGAAAAACTGTTTTTT	CASSKGQGGEKLFF
-	TRBV27	TRBD2	TRBJ2-5	TGTGCCAGCAGTAAGAGCGGGGGCCCGGGTACCCAGTACTTC	CASSKSGGPGTQYF
large	TRBV12-5	-	TRBJ1-1	TGTGCTAGTGGTTTGTCTTCGGGATTCAACACTGAAGCTTTCTTT	CASGLSSGFNTEAFF
-	TRBV7-3	TRBD2	TRBJ2-1	TGTGCCAGCAGCGCCAACCTAGCGGGAGGGTACAATGAGCAGTTCTTC	CASSANLAGGYNEQFF
-	TRBV28	-	TRBJ1-3	TGTGCCAGCAGTTCGGACTTCGCAACTGGAAACACCATATATTTT	CASSSDFATGNTIYF
-	TRBV7-2	-	TRBJ2-1	TGTGCCAGCAGCTTGTTCGGCTCCTACAATGAGCAGTTCTTC	CASSLFGSYNEQFF
-	TRBV10-3	-	TRBJ2-5	TGTGCCATCAGTGAGCAAGGCGGCCACCAAGAGACCCAGTACTTC	CAISEQGGHQETQYF
-	TRBV5-1	-	TRBJ2-1	TGCGCCAGCAGCTCGGGAGTCTCCTACAATGAGCAGTTCTTC	CASSSGVSYNEQFF
-	TRBV6-5	TRBD2	TRBJ2-1	TGTGCCAGCAGTTTAGCGGGAGCCTCCAATGAGCAGTTCTTC	CASSLAGASNEQFF
-	TRBV7-2	-	TRBJ2-7	TGTGCCAGCAGCTTAGCTCGATGGAGTTACGAGCAGTACTTC	CASSLARWSYEQYF
-	TRBV29-1	TRBD1	TRBJ2-1	TGCAGCGTTGTACTCCGGGACAGGGGCTGGGAGCAGTTCTTC	CSVVLRDRGWEQFF
-	TRBV7-2	TRBD2	TRBJ2-5	TGTGCCAGCAGCTTAGAATGGACTAGCGGAAAAGAGACCCAGTACTTC	CASSLEWTSGKETQYF
-	TRBV4-1	TRBD1	TRBJ2-5	TGCGCCAGCAGCCAAGATGGGACAGGGGAAGAGACCCAGTACTTC	CASSQDGTGEETQYF
once	TRBV5-1	-	TRBJ2-4	TGCGCCAGCAGCTTGGTAGCAAGGGGCAAAAACATTCAGTACTTC	CASSLVARGKNIQYF
once	TRBV29-1	-	TRBJ2-2	TGCAGCGTGCGGGAGAACACCGGGGAGCTGTTTTTT	CSVRENTGELFF
-	TRBV6-6	TRBD2	TRBJ2-7	TGTGCCAGCAGTCACGGGGGGGGCCCGAACGAGCAGTACTTC	CASSHGGGPNEQYF
-	TRBV4-2	TRBD1	TRBJ2-7	TGTGCCAGCAGCCGGGGGACCGGGACAGTTCACGAGCAGTACTTC	CASSRGTGTVHEQYF
once	TRBV4-1	-	TRBJ1-4	TGCGCCAGCAGCCAAGAATCTGCAACTAATGAAAAACTGTTTTTT	CASSQESATNEKLFF
-	TRBV6-1	-	TRBJ1-1	TGTGCCAGCAGGCACACAGGGCCGAACACTGAAGCTTTCTTT	CASRHTGPNTEAFF
-	TRBV10-1	-	TRBJ2-3	TGCGCCAGCAGCGGAGGTATCACAGATACGCAGTATTTT	CASSGGITDTQYF
-	TRBV7-9	-	TRBJ2-4	TGTGCCAGCAGCTTAAAAAAAAGGACAGCCGAAAACATTCAGTACTTC	CASSLKKRTAENIQYF
-	TRBV5-6	-	TRBJ1-2	TGTGCCAGCAGCTTCATCGACAGTAACTATGGCTACACCTTC	CASSFIDSNYGYTF
-	TRBV30	-	TRBJ1-4	TGTGCCTGGAGTGTTGGCCTTAATGAAAAACTGTTTTTT	CAWSVGLNEKLFF
-	TRBV27	-	TRBJ2-7	TGTGCCAGCAGTGGAGGGTACGAGCAGTACTTC	CASSGGYEQYF
-	TRBV27	-	TRBJ2-3	TGTGCCAGCATCTCAAGCGGCACAGATACGCAGTATTTT	CASISSGTDTQYF
-	TRBV15	-	TRBJ2-1	TGTGCCACCGGCGGGATTAGGTACAATGAGCAGTTCTTC	CATGGIRYNEQFF
-	TRBV10-1	-	TRBJ2-7	TGCGCCAACGACCGCCGACTTTGGACAAAAACGACCTACGAGCAGTACTTC	CANDRRLWTKTTYEQYF
-	TRBV7-9	TRBD1	TRBJ2-7	TGTGCCAGCAGCTTAGGGTCCGGGACAGGGGGCTACGAGCAGTACTTC	CASSLGSGTGGYEQYF
once	TRBV5-4	TRBD1	TRBJ1-2	TGTGCCAGCAGCAGGGGACAGGAGTTAGCCGGCTACACCTTC	CASSRGQELAGYTF
-	TRBV7-9	-	TRBJ1-2	TGTGCCAGCAGCTTAGCGTCCAGGGGTAACTATGGCTACACCTTC	CASSLASRGNYGYTF
-	TRBV29-1	TRBD1	TRBJ2-5	TGCAGCGTCAAGCTACGGACAGGGGGCGAGGAGACCCAGTACTTC	CSVKLRTGGEETQYF
-	TRBV30	-	TRBJ2-7	TGTGCCTGGAGTGTAGGGGGGGGGTCTTTCTACGAGCAGTACTTC	CAWSVGGGSFYEQYF
once	TRBV11-2	-	TRBJ2-1	TGTGCCAGCGCGTCAGCGGACGCCTCCAATGAGCAGTTCTTC	CASASADASNEQFF
-	TRBV10-1	TRBD1	TRBJ1-1	TGCGCCAGCAGTCCCGGGACAGGGAACACTGAAGCTTTCTTT	CASSPGTGNTEAFF
-	TRBV7-9	TRBD2	TRBJ2-1	TGTGCCAGCAGCCCTATAGGGGAGCGGGGGTACAATGAGCAGTTCTTC	CASSPIGERGYNEQFF
-	TRBV7-9	TRBD1	TRBJ2-7	TGTGCCAGCAGCCCCCCTGACAGGGGAGGCTCCTACGAGCAGTACTTC	CASSPPDRGGSYEQYF
once	TRBV29-1	TRBD1	TRBJ2-7	TGCAGCGTGCCGGGACAGGATACCTACGAGCAGTACTTC	CSVPGQDTYEQYF
-	TRBV9	TRBD2	TRBJ2-7	TGTGCCAGCAGCTTCGGGACTAGCGGGGGTTCTTACGAGCAGTACTTC	CASSFGTSGGSYEQYF
-	TRBV7-9	-	TRBJ2-1	TGTGCCAGCAGCTTAGGGGGGGGCGAGGTTTGGACCAAAGAGCAGTTCTTC	CASSLGGGEVWTKEQFF